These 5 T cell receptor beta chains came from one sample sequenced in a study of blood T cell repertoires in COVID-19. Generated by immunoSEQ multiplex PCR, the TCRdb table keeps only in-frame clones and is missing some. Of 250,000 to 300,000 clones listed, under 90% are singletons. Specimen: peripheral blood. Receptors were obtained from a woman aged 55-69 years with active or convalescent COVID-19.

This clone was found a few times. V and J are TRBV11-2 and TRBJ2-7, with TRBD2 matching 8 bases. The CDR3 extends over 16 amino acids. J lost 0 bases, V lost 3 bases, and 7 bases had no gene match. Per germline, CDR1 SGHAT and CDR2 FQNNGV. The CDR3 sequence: CASSFREGFSSYEQYF. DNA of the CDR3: TGTGCCAGCAGCTTCCGGGAGGGATTTAGCTCCTACGAGCAGTACTTC.

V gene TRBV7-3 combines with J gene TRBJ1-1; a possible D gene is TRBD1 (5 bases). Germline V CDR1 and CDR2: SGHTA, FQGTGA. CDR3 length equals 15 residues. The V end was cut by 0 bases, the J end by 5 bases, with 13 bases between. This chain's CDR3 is CASSLTFGQGTEAFF. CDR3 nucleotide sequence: TGTGCCAGCAGCTTAACGTTCGGGCAGGGAACTGAAGCTTTCTTT.

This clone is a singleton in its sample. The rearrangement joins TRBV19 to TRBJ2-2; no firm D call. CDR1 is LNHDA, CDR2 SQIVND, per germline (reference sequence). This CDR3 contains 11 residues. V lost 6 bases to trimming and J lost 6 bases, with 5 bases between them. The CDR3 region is CASRTPGELFF. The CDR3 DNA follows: TGTGCCAGTAGAACACCCGGGGAGCTGTTTTTT.

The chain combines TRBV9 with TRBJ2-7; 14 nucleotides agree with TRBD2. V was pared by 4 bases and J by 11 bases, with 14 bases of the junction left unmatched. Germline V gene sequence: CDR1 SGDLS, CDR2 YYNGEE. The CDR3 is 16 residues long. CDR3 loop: CASSPRIQGLAGEEYF. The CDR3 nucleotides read TGTGCCAGCAGCCCCCGAATACAGGGACTAGCGGGGGAAGAGTACTTC.

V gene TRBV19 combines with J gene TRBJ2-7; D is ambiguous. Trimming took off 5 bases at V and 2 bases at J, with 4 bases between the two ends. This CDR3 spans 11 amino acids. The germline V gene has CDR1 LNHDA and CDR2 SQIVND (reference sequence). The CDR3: CASSSAYEQYF. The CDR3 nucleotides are TGTGCCAGTAGTTCAGCCTACGAGCAGTACTTC.